These 2 T cell receptor beta chains originate from one sample sequenced in a study of neoadjuvant anti-PD-1 for oral cavity cancer (dated by TCRdb to about 2021). The time point label on this specimen signifies: after neoadjuvant nivolumab, at surgical resection. The library came from the immunoSEQ multiplex PCR assay. This is the immuneACCESS table as TCRdb keeps it, with only in-frame sequences that have V and J called. A part of the clones is gone; compared with another copy, unresolved V genes explain less than half, and the rest is unexplained. In all, the sample holds some 29,000 clones, and 70% to 80% of those were seen once. The ten top clones hold about 3.4% of the sample. The material sequenced was PBMCs, taken after nivolumab (anti-PD-1) treatment. Receptors were obtained from a person aged 35-80 years with oral cavity squamous cell carcinoma.

V and J are TRBV18 and TRBJ1-1; D might be TRBD1 (6 bases). Trimming removed 1 base at V and 6 bases at J, with 9 bases between. The CDR3 consists of 13 residues. Germline V gene sequence: CDR1 KGHSH, CDR2 LQKENI. The CDR3 DNA is TGTGCCAGCTCACCACAGGGGGACGCTGAAGCTTTCTTT. Protein: CASSPQGDAEAFF.

This clone was seen only a few times. The gene calls are TRBV28 and TRBJ2-1, with D possibly being TRBD1 (6 bases). The CDR3 is 19 residues long. V was cut by 2 bases and J by 1 base, with 21 bases left in between. CDR1 is MDHEN, CDR2 SYDVKM, per germline. The CDR3 loop is CASSLEGWGRSGSYNEQFF. The DNA for the CDR3 is TGTGCCAGCAGTTTAGAGGGGTGGGGGCGATCGGGGTCCTACAATGAGCAGTTCTTC.